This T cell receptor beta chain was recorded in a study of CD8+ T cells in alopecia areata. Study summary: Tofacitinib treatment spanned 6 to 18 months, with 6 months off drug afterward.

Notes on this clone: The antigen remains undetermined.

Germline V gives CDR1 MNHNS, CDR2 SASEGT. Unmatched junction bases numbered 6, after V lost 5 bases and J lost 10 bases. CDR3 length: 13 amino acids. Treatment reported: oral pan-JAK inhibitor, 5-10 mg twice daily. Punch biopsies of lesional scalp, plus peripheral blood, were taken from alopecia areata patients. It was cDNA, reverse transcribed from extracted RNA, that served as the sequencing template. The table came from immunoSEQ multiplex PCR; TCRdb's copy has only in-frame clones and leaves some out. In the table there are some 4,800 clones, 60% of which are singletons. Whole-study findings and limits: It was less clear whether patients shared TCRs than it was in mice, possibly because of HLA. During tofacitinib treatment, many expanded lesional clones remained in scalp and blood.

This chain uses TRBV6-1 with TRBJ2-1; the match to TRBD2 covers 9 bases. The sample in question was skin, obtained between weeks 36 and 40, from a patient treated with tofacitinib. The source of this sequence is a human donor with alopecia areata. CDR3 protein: CASSPTGLAEQFF. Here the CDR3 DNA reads TGTGCCAGCAGTCCTACTGGACTAGCGGAGCAGTTCTTC.